These T cell receptor beta chains were read from a single sample in a study of cytomegalovirus exposure and HLA in healthy donors. Method: immunoSEQ multiplex PCR; TCRdb's copy keeps in-frame clones and lacks some. The sample carries 70,000 or so clones, more than 80% recorded once. Sequenced input: PBMCs. The receptor source for this set is a woman aged 25-40 years in good health and CMV-seronegative. CDR3s include the opening cysteine and the closing phenylalanine or tryptophan. Each record gives: V gene, CDR3 length, J gene, clone size, D gene, CDR3 protein, CDR3 DNA. The D gene is left open where the match is weak. A clone size is listed for some rows: how often the clone was seen (once, few, many), or a class if it is expanded.

>TRBV28|14|TRBJ1-1|NA|TRBD1
CASSLGDSVHGAFF
TGTGCCAGCAGTTTAGGGGACAGTGTTCACGGGGCTTTCTTT
>TRBV6-1|14|TRBJ1-5|NA|NA
CASSEGGGNQPQHF
TGTGCCAGCAGTGAAGGCGGGGGGAATCAGCCCCAGCATTTT
>TRBV9|16|TRBJ2-3|NA|TRBD2
CASSVEDVAGGDTQYF
TGTGCCAGCAGCGTAGAGGATGTGGCGGGGGGAGATACGCAGTATTTT
>TRBV5-6|13|TRBJ1-1|NA|TRBD1
CASSSTGTSGAFF
TGTGCCAGCAGCTCGACAGGGACTTCGGGAGCTTTCTTT
>TRBV30|15|TRBJ2-4|NA|TRBD2
CAWSMVTSGRNIQYF
TGTGCCTGGAGTATGGTGACTAGCGGGAGAAACATTCAGTACTTC
>TRBV11-2|16|TRBJ2-7|NA|TRBD2
CASSPGLAASSYEQYF
TGTGCCAGCAGCCCAGGACTAGCGGCTTCCTCCTACGAGCAGTACTTC
>TRBV7-6|15|TRBJ2-3|NA|NA
CASRIVSVGTDTQYF
TGTGCCAGCAGGATAGTGAGCGTGGGCACAGATACGCAGTATTTT
>TRBV7-9|14|TRBJ1-2|NA|NA
CASSPSPRDYGYTF
TGTGCCAGCAGCCCCTCTCCGAGGGACTATGGCTACACCTTC
>TRBV11-2|17|TRBJ2-7|NA|TRBD2
CASSLEVLAGTIYEQYF
TGTGCCAGCAGCTTGGAGGTTCTAGCGGGGACAATCTACGAGCAGTACTTC
>TRBV6-1|13|TRBJ1-2|NA|TRBD1
CASIWDRGTGYTF
TGTGCCAGCATTTGGGACAGAGGGACGGGCTACACCTTC
>TRBV7-9|14|TRBJ1-1|NA|NA
CASSLEGENTEAFF
TGTGCCAGCAGCTTAGAGGGGGAGAACACTGAAGCTTTCTTT
>TRBV7-6|16|TRBJ2-1|NA|TRBD2
CASSLGAGGVSNEQFF
TGTGCCAGCAGCTTAGGGGCCGGGGGGGTGTCCAATGAGCAGTTCTTC
>TRBV10-3|16|TRBJ2-1|few|TRBD2
CAISESLAGRYNEQFF
TGTGCCATCAGTGAGTCGCTAGCGGGACGCTACAATGAGCAGTTCTTC
>TRBV7-7|13|TRBJ1-1|few|NA
CASSPVAGPEAFF
TGTGCTAGCAGCCCAGTCGCGGGCCCTGAAGCTTTCTTT
>TRBV7-3|14|TRBJ2-7|NA|TRBD2
CASSIAAGVKEQYF
TGTGCCAGCAGCATTGCAGCGGGAGTGAAGGAGCAGTACTTC
>TRBV7-8|16|TRBJ2-3|NA|TRBD2
CASSSEASGSTDTQYF
TGTGCCAGCAGCTCGGAAGCTAGCGGCAGCACAGATACGCAGTATTTT
>TRBV5-1|16|TRBJ2-3|NA|TRBD1
CASSLVGTGWADTQYF
TGCGCCAGCAGCTTGGTAGGGACAGGCTGGGCAGATACGCAGTATTTT
>TRBV11-3|14|TRBJ2-7|NA|TRBD1
CASSFRDRSYEQYF
TGTGCCAGCAGCTTCCGGGACAGGTCCTACGAGCAGTACTTC
>TRBV11-2|16|TRBJ2-1|NA|TRBD1
CASSPGPGQGVNEQFF
TGTGCCAGCAGCCCCGGTCCGGGACAGGGGGTCAATGAGCAGTTCTTC
>TRBV6-1|13|TRBJ1-6|once|NA
CASIQGWSSPLHF
TGTGCCAGTATCCAGGGCTGGAGTTCACCCCTCCACTTT
>TRBV6-5|15|TRBJ2-3|NA|NA
CATSQDRPSTDTQYF
TGTGCCACCAGCCAAGACAGGCCAAGCACAGATACGCAGTATTTT
>TRBV6-5|12|TRBJ1-2|NA|NA
CASKEGPYGYTF
TGTGCCAGCAAGGAGGGGCCCTATGGCTACACCTTC
>TRBV5-1|15|TRBJ1-2|NA|NA
CASSLLGGLVYGYTF
TGCGCCAGCAGCTTGCTCGGGGGGCTGGTCTATGGCTACACCTTC